This T cell receptor (beta chain) was captured by sequencing in a study of neurological immune-mediated disorders (dated by TCRdb to between 2018 and 2021). About the full investigation: Peripheral blood TCR-beta repertoires from HTLV-I-associated myelopathy (HAM/TSP) patients, multiple sclerosis patients and healthy controls were compared by UMI-based sequencing. The roughly 99 TCR-beta libraries covered PBMC samples along with longitudinal samples, technical triplicates, and paired sorted CD4+ and CD8+ T-cell subsets. Of the approximately 70 subjects in the cohort, around 15 were HAM/TSP patients, roughly 35 were multiple sclerosis patients, and approximately 20 were healthy controls. Study-level results and caveats: TCR clonal expansion was greatest in HAM/TSP patients and smallest in MS patients, who ranked below even healthy controls. No identical CDR3 amino acid sequences were shared among expanded clones across subjects, suggesting private TCR-beta repertoires in all groups.

To synthesize cDNA, template-switch 5'RACE was performed with a primer carrying a 10-nucleotide random unique molecular identifier so that each TCR transcript was tagged. Over 180 million TCR-beta sequences, covering 15-18 subjects, were produced in each sequencing run. The RNeasy kit was used to extract total RNA. Using the KAPA Real-time Library Amplification kit, TCR-beta VDJ regions were amplified with primers for the TCR constant region and the 5'RACE anchor. A first PCR added sample indexes and Illumina adaptors, and a second PCR then raised library yield. After Ampure bead purification, the roughly 650 bp TCR product was size-selected on a 2% E-gel SizeSelection system. Library quality was checked on a Bioanalyzer, concentration was measured with Qubit, and libraries were quantified with the Kapa Library Quantification kit before pooling. Paired-end 2 x 150 bp sequencing of the libraries was performed on an Illumina HiSeq 2500. To increase sequence diversity, roughly 24-32% phiX was spiked into each library pool. Per the original workflow: Quality-filtered reads were processed with the UMI-based MiGEC pipeline, and over 75% of raw TCR sequences were removed by the MiGEC pipeline during error correction. VDJ genes were aligned to IMGT germline references, and each clonotype was defined by a unique CDR3 amino acid sequence together with V-J genes. Clonal expansion, Shannon diversity and CDR3 relatedness were evaluated with VDJtools (CalcPairwiseDistances, ClusterSamples), while phylogenetic trees were built in CLCbio workbench. A clone was classed as expanded if it had 8 or more unique UMIs, a cutoff based on coefficient-of-variation modelling across technical triplicates. The public reads were run again by TCRdb, first through fastp at Q25 and then through MiXCR, and only productive beta chains were kept. Entries are consolidated by CDR3 protein sequence, retaining the most common genes and DNA. TCRdb assigned the V and J calls; the authors' analysis was not used. This sample is represented by fewer than 30,000 distinct CDR3 sequences; around an eighth of them were singletons. Roughly 16% of the sample lies in the top ten.

For the unsorted PBMC libraries, 2 million PBMCs were stored in RNAlater at -80 degrees C until RNA extraction and were used to generate the libraries. Peripheral blood was subjected to Ficoll-Hypaque density gradient centrifugation to isolate PBMCs, which were then cryopreserved in liquid nitrogen. CDR1 SGHVS and CDR2 FQNEAQ are derived from the germline V gene. There are 15 amino acids in the CDR3, from cysteine to phenylalanine inclusive. The only DNA kept is the CDR3, 45 bases in frame from the first base. V ends up 5 bases short and J 7 bases short, with an unmatched junction base count of 7. In its sample, this clonotype was seen many times. Its specific antigen is unknown. No clone much larger than this one lies a single base away; base qualities are absent.

The sequenced sample consisted of PBMCs. Recombination joined TRBV7-8 with TRBJ2-7; TRBD2 matches 14 bases in the middle. This receptor was identified in a woman aged 40 to 50 with HTLV-1-associated myelopathy (HAM/TSP). The nucleotide sequence is TGTGCCAGCAGCCTCCGACTAGCGGGGGGGCGGGAGCAGTACTTC. Translated, it reads CASSLRLAGGREQYF. Extended through the reference TRBV7-8 and TRBJ2-7 proteins, this CDR3 yields the full variable domain: GAGVSQSPRYKVAKRGQDVALRCDPISGHVSLFWYQQALGQGPEFLTYFQNEAQLDKSGLPSDRFFAERPEGSVSTLKIQRTQQEDSAVYLCASSLRLAGGREQYFGPGTRLTVT.